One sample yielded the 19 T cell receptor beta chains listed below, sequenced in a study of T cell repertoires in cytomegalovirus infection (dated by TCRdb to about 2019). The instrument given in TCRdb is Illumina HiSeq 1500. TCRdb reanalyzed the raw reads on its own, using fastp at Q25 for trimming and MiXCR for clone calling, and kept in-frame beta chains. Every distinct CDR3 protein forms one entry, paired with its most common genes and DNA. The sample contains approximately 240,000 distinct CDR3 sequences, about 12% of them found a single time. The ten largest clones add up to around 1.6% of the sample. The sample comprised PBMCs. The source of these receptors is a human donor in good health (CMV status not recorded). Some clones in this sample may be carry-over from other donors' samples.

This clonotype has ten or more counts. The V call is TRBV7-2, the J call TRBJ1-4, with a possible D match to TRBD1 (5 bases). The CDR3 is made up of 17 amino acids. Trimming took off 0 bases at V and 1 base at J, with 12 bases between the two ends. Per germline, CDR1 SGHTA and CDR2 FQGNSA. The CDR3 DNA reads TGTGCCAGCAGCTTAGCGCTGGGGGGTCGAACTAATGAAAAACTGTTTTTT. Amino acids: CASSLALGGRTNEKLFF.

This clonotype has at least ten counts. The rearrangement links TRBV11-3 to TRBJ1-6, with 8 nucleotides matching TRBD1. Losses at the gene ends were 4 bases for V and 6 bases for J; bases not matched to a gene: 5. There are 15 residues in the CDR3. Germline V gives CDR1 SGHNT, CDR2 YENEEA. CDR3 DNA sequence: TGTGCCAGCAGCTCCCGGACAGGGATTAATTCACCCCTCCACTTT. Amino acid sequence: CASSSRTGINSPLHF.

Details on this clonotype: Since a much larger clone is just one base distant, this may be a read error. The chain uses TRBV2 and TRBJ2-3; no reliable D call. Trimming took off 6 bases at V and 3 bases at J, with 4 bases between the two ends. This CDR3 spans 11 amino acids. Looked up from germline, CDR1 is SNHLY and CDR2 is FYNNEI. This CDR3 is CASRRTDTQYF. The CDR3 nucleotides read TGTGCCAGCAGGCGGACAGATACGCAGTATTTT. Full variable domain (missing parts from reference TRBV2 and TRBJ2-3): EPEVTQTPSHQVTQMGQEVILRCVPISNHLYFYWYRQILGQKVEFLVSFYNNEISEKSEIFDDQFSVERPDGSNFTLKIRSTKLEDSAMYFCASRRTDTQYFGPGTRLTVL.

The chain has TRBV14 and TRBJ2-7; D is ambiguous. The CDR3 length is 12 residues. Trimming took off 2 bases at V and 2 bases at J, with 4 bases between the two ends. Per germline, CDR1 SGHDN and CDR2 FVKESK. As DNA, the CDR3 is TGTGCCAGCAGCCAAACGACCTACGAGCAGTACTTC. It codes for CASSQTTYEQYF.

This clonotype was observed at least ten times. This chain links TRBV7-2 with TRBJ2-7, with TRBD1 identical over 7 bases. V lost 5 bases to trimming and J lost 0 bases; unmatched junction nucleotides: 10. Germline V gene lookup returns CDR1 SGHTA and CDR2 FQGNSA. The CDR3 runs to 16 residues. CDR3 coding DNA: TGTGCCAGCAGCATCAGACAGGGTATTAGCTCCTACGAGCAGTACTTC. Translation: CASSIRQGISSYEQYF. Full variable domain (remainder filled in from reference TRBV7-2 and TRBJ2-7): GAGVSQSPSNKVTEKGKDVELRCDPISGHTALYWYRQSLGQGLEFLIYFQGNSAPDKSGLPSDRFSAERTGGSVSTLTIQRTQQEDSAVYLCASSIRQGISSYEQYFGPGTRLTVT.

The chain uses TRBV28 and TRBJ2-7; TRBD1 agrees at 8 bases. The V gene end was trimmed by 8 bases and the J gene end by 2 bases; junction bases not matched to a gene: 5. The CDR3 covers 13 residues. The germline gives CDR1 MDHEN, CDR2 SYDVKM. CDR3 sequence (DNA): TGTGCCAGCGAGGGACAGGCCACCTACGAGCAGTACTTC. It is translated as CASEGQATYEQYF.

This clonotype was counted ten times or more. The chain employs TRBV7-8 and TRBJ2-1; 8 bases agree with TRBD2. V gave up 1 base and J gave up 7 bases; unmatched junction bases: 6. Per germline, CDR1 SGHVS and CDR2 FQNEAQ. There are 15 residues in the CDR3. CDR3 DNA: TGTGCCAGCAGCTTAGGGACTAGCCTGCATAATGAGCAGTTCTTC. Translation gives CASSLGTSLHNEQFF.

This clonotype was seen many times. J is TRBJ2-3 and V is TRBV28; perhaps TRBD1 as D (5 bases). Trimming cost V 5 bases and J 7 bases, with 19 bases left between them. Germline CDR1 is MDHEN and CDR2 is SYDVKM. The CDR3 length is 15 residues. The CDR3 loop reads CASSPGQGRIYTQYF. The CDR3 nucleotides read TGTGCCAGCAGTCCCGGGCAGGGCCGGATCTATACGCAGTATTTT.

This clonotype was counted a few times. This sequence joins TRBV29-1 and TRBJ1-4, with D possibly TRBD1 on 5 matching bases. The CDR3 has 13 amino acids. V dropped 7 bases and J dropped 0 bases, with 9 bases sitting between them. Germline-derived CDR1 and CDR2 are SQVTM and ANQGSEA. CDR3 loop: CSASGSTNEKLFF. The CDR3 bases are TGCAGCGCCTCAGGGTCAACTAATGAAAAACTGTTTTTT.

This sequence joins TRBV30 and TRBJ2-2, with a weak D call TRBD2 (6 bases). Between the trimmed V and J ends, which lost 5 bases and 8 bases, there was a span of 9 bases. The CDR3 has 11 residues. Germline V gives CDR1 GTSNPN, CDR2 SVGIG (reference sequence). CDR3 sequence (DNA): TGTGCCTGGGCCCTAGCGGGGGAGCTGTTTTTT. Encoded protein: CAWALAGELFF. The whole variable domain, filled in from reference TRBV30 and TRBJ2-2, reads SQTIHQWPATLVQPVGSPLSLECTVEGTSNPNLYWYRQAAGRGLQLLFYSVGIGQISSEVPQNLSASRPQDRQFILSSKKLLLSDSGFYLCAWALAGELFFGEGSRLTVL.

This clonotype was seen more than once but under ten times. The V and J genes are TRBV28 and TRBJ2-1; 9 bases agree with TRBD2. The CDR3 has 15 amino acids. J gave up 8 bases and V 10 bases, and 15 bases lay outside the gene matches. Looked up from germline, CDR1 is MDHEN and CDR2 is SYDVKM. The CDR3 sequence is CATKRAGGVEDEQFF. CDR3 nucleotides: TGTGCCACCAAGAGAGCGGGAGGAGTTGAGGATGAGCAGTTCTTC.

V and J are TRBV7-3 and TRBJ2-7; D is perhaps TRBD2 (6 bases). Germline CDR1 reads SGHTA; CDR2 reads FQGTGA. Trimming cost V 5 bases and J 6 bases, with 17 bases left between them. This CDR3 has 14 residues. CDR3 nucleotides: TGTGCCAGCAGCCCCGGACCGATCGGGGGCGAGCAGTACTTC. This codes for CASSPGPIGGEQYF.

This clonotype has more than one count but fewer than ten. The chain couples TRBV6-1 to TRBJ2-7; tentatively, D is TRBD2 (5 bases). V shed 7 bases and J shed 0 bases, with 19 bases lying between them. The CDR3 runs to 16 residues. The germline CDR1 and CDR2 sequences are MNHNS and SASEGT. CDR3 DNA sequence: TGTGCCAGCAACGATTACGGCGGGTCTAGCTCCTACGAGCAGTACTTC. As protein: CASNDYGGSSSYEQYF.

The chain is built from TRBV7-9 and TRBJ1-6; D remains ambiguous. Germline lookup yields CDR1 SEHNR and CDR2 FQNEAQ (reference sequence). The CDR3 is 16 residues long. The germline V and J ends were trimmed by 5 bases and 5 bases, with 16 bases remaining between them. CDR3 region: CASSLNSGPDNSPLHF. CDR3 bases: TGTGCCAGCAGCCTCAACAGCGGCCCGGATAATTCACCCCTCCACTTT.

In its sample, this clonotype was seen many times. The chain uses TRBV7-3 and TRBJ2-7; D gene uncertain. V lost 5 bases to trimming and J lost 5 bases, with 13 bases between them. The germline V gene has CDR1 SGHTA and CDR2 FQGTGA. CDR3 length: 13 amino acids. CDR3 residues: CASSPSPQDEQYF. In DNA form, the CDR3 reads TGTGCCAGCAGCCCATCCCCCCAGGACGAGCAGTACTTC.

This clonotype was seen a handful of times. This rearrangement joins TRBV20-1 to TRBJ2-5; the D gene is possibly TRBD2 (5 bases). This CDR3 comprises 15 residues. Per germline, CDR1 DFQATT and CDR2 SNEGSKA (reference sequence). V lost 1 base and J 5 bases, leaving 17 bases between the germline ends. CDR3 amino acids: CSARGVLRAGETQYF. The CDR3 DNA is TGCAGTGCTAGAGGGGTCTTGCGGGCCGGGGAGACCCAGTACTTC.

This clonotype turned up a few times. The CDR3: CASSIARGGTGELFF. The CDR3 nucleotides are TGTGCCAGTAGTATAGCAAGGGGAGGGACCGGGGAGCTGTTTTTT. The V gene is TRBV19, the J gene TRBJ2-2, with 7 bases fitting TRBD2. The CDR3 totals 15 residues. Trimming at V came to 1 base and at J to 5 bases, leaving 4 bases not matched to a gene. Germline V CDR1 and CDR2: LNHDA, SQIVND (reference sequence).

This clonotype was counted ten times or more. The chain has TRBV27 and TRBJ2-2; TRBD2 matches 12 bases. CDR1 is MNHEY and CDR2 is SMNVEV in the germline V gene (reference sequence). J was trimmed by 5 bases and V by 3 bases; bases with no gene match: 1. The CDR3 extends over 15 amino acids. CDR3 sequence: CASSFGLAGTGELFF. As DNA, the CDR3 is TGTGCCAGCAGTTTCGGACTAGCGGGGACCGGGGAGCTGTTTTTT.

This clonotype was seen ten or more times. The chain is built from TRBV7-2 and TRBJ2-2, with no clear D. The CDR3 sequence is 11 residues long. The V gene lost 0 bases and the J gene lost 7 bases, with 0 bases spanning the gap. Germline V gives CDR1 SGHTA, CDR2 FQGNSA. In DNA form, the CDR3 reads TGTGCCAGCAGCTTAGCCGGGGAGCTGTTTTTT. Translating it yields CASSLAGELFF. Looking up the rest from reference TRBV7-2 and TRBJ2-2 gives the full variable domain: GAGVSQSPSNKVTEKGKDVELRCDPISGHTALYWYRQSLGQGLEFLIYFQGNSAPDKSGLPSDRFSAERTGGSVSTLTIQRTQQEDSAVYLCASSLAGELFFGEGSRLTVL.